A selection of T cell receptor beta chains follows, all from one sample in a study of blood T cells in healthy people across ages. Using its own MiXCR run on the 5' RACE reads, TCRdb lists one record per CDR3 protein. This table holds about 1.5 million distinct CDR3 sequences, less than 45% found once. Sequencing used blood. The receptors originated from a woman between 18 and 29 years old in good health. CDR3s include the opening cysteine and the closing phenylalanine or tryptophan. A D gene is named only where the DNA matches it firmly. Clone size is shown for a subset of rows, as once, few, many or a class of expanded clone.

TRBV6-5	TRBD2	TRBJ2-1	few	CASRPKPGLAYDEQFF	TGTGCCAGCAGGCCCAAACCGGGACTAGCGTACGATGAGCAGTTCTTC
TRBV27	TRBD1	TRBJ1-2	few	CASSSGQGVRGYTF	TGTGCCAGCAGTTCGGGACAGGGGGTTAGGGGCTACACCTTC
TRBV28	-	TRBJ2-7	-	CASSFSDSVSYEQYF	TGTGCCAGCAGTTTCAGCGACAGCGTCTCCTACGAGCAGTACTTC
TRBV5-1	TRBD2	TRBJ2-1	few	CASSFIAGNYNEQFF	TGCGCCAGCAGCTTCATAGCGGGGAACTACAATGAGCAGTTCTTC
TRBV6-5	-	TRBJ2-7	few	CASSYSSGQPYEQYF	TGTGCCAGCAGTTACTCGTCAGGACAGCCCTACGAGCAGTACTTC
TRBV27	-	TRBJ1-2	-	CASIFNAQLDGYTF	TGTGCCAGCATTTTCAACGCACAACTAGACGGCTACACCTTC
TRBV5-5	-	TRBJ1-4	-	CASSADENEKLFF	TGTGCCAGCAGTGCTGACGAGAATGAAAAACTGTTTTTT
TRBV29-1	-	TRBJ2-1	many	CTIGVNEQFF	TGCACCATAGGGGTGAACGAGCAGTTCTTC
TRBV20-1	TRBD1	TRBJ2-7	-	CSAAGTAEEQYF	TGCAGTGCAGCCGGGACAGCGGAAGAGCAGTACTTC
TRBV20-1	-	TRBJ2-1	-	CSARDSSRMYNEQFF	TGCAGTGCTAGAGATTCTTCCAGGATGTACAATGAGCAGTTCTTC
TRBV7-3	TRBD2	TRBJ2-1	-	CASSLTGLAVYNEQFF	TGTGCCAGCAGCTTAACGGGCCTAGCGGTTTACAATGAGCAGTTCTTC
TRBV4-3	TRBD1	TRBJ2-7	-	CASSQDRNRGDEQYF	TGCGCCAGCAGCCAAGATCGTAACAGGGGGGACGAGCAGTACTTC
TRBV29-1	-	TRBJ2-3	few	CSIKGGSNTDTQYF	TGCAGCATAAAAGGGGGGTCGAACACAGATACGCAGTATTTT